These T cell receptor beta chains were read from a single sample in a study of blood T cells in healthy people across ages. Each CDR3 protein gets one entry after TCRdb re-called the 5' RACE reads with MiXCR. This table holds some 1.1 million distinct CDR3 sequences, 35% to 40% found once. Sequencing input: blood. These receptors came from a man aged 18 to 35 in good health. CDR3s include the opening cysteine and the closing phenylalanine or tryptophan. A D gene is named only where the DNA matches it firmly. For some rows the clone size is stated as once, few or many, or as a class when expanded; others skip it.

d_call j_call v_call clone_size cdr3_nt cdr3_aa
. TRBJ1-2 TRBV12-3/TRBV12-4 . TGTGCCAGCATGGGATACGGCTATGGCTACACCTTC CASMGYGYGYTF
TRBD2 TRBJ2-1 TRBV20-1 . TGCAGTGCTAGGGAGACGGGGACTAGCGGGGTAGATGAGCAGTTCTTC CSARETGTSGVDEQFF
TRBD2 TRBJ2-3 TRBV7-3 few TGTGCCAGCAGCTTTGGGACTAGCGGGGTTTCCGGGGATACGCAGTATTTT CASSFGTSGVSGDTQYF
. TRBJ1-2 TRBV12-3/TRBV12-4 . TGTGCCAGCAGTTGGGCAGAATATTATGGCTACACCTTC CASSWAEYYGYTF
. TRBJ2-4 TRBV4-2 few TGTGCCAGCAGAGATCTATCCAAAAACATTCAGTACTTC CASRDLSKNIQYF
TRBD1 TRBJ1-1 TRBV20-1 . TGCAGTGCCGCGACAGGGACGCTCGCCCACACTGAAGCTTTCTTT CSAATGTLAHTEAFF
TRBD2 TRBJ2-4 TRBV28 . TGTGCCAGCAGTTTAAGCGCTAGCGGGGGGGCTCACCTTCAGTACTTC CASSLSASGGAHLQYF
. TRBJ2-4 TRBV4-1 . TGTGCCAGCAGTCCCGGGACCTCGACCCATGAGCAGTACTTC CASSPGTSTHEQYF
TRBD1 TRBJ1-2 TRBV7-8 . TGTGCCAGCAGCATTACCACAGGGGAGTCCTCACCTTATGGCTACACCTTC CASSITTGESSPYGYTF
TRBD1 TRBJ1-2 TRBV2 few TGTGCCAGCAGTGGTCCGGGACAGGGTTATGGCTACACCTTC CASSGPGQGYGYTF
. TRBJ2-5 TRBV6-2/TRBV6-3 few TGTGCCAGCAGTTACAGGGAGAGAGAGACCCAGTACTTC CASSYRERETQYF
. TRBJ1-2 TRBV29-1 many TGCAGCGTTGAAGATTCTAGCCCTGGCTACACCTTC CSVEDSSPGYTF
. TRBJ1-2 TRBV20-1 few TGCAGTGCTAGAGATGCGGGGGAGTTCAATGGCTACACCTTC CSARDAGEFNGYTF
. TRBJ2-1 TRBV20-1 . TGCAGTGCTCCTCCTGGGGGGGCGTATGAGCAGTTCTTC CSAPPGGAYEQFF
. TRBJ1-4 TRBV7-2 few TGTGCCAGCAGCTTAGCGGGCCCAGCAGCAACTAATGAAAAACTGTTTTTT CASSLAGPAATNEKLFF
. TRBJ2-5 TRBV20-1 . TGCAGTGCTAGTTCGGGACGAGGCGATGAGCAGTACTTC CSASSGRGDEQYF
TRBD1 TRBJ2-5 TRBV28 . TGTGCCAGCAGTTGGAAGGGGGCTATTTTTAAAGAGACCCAGTACTTC CASSWKGAIFKETQYF
. TRBJ1-1 TRBV20-1 few TGCAGTGCTAGGCGGCAGGAGAACACTGAAGCTTTCTTT CSARRQENTEAFF
. TRBJ2-3 TRBV11-2 . TGTGCCAGCAGCTTAGGCAGGGCCACAGATACGCAGTATTTT CASSLGRATDTQYF
. TRBJ2-5 TRBV20-1 few TGCAGTGCTCAAAACCACCAAGAGACCCAGTACTTC CSAQNHQETQYF
. TRBJ2-3 TRBV20-1 . TGCAGTGCTATCCTCGAAATGGCAGATACGCAGTATTTT CSAILEMADTQYF
TRBD2 TRBJ2-7 TRBV7-8 . TGTGCCAGCAGCTTAGCGCGGGGGAACTCCTACGAGCAGTACTTC CASSLARGNSYEQYF
TRBD1 TRBJ2-1 TRBV11-1 . TGTGCCAGCAGCGAGGGACAGCTTCGTTTCGATGAGCAGTTCTTC CASSEGQLRFDEQFF
. TRBJ2-3 TRBV15 few TGTGCCACCGTTAAAGACCCGGGGGTAGATACGCAGTATTTT CATVKDPGVDTQYF
. TRBJ1-5 TRBV27 many TGTGCCAGCAGTTTATCGAGAGGGGATCAGCCCCAGCATTTT CASSLSRGDQPQHF
. TRBJ1-3 TRBV12-3/TRBV12-4 . TGTGCCAGCAGCCCCGGGGGGCGGAACACCATATATTTT CASSPGGRNTIYF
. TRBJ1-5 TRBV28 . TGTGCCAGCCGAACAGGGACCGATCAGCCCCAGCATTTT CASRTGTDQPQHF
TRBD2 TRBJ2-3 TRBV19 . TGTGCCAGTAGTCCAGAGGGAGCGGGGGGCGGAAGAGATACGCAGTATTTT CASSPEGAGGGRDTQYF
. TRBJ2-5 TRBV7-2 few TGTGCCAGCAGCTTAAATCGTCGAACGTTACTACAAGAGACCCAGTACTTC CASSLNRRTLLQETQYF
. TRBJ2-1 TRBV7-9 many TGTGCCAGCAGCTTAGTGGGGAGTTACAATGAGCAGTTCTTC CASSLVGSYNEQFF
TRBD1 TRBJ2-1 TRBV5-1 many TGCGCCAGCAGCTTGGCTGGACAGGGGCTCGGTGAGCAGTTCTTC CASSLAGQGLGEQFF
. TRBJ1-1 TRBV20-1 . TGCAGTGCTTATCGCGGGTCCGACACTGAAGCTTTCTTT CSAYRGSDTEAFF
TRBD1 TRBJ1-1 TRBV2 . TGTGCCAGCAGTGCTCGGGGACAGGAGCAGACTGAAGCTTTCTTT CASSARGQEQTEAFF
. TRBJ2-1 TRBV7-2 few TGTGCCAGCAGCTTAGCGGGGACCCGATTATACAATGAGCAGTTCTTC CASSLAGTRLYNEQFF
. TRBJ1-4 TRBV4-1 . TGCGCCAGCAGCCCCCTACAGGGTAGGAGTGAAAAACTGTTTTTT CASSPLQGRSEKLFF
. TRBJ1-1 TRBV10-3 few TGTGCCATCAGTGATCGGGGAGGAATGTCTAACACTGAAGCTTTCTTT CAISDRGGMSNTEAFF
. TRBJ2-7 TRBV6-2/TRBV6-3 few TGTGCCAGCAGTTCGGGCCGAATCACCTACGAGCAGTACTTC CASSSGRITYEQYF
. TRBJ2-1 TRBV3-1 few TGTGCCAGCAGCCAAGAATTTAGTAGGCATGGTCGCAATGAGCAGTTCTTC CASSQEFSRHGRNEQFF
TRBD1 TRBJ1-6 TRBV5-1 few TGCGCCAGCAGCTTCCGGACAGGGAATAATTCACCCCTCCACTTT CASSFRTGNNSPLHF
. TRBJ1-2 TRBV30 . TGTGCCGGGGGCGGGGTACAAGGGGGCTACACCTTC CAGGGVQGGYTF
TRBD1 TRBJ2-7 TRBV11-1 . TGTGCCAGCAGCCAGACAGGGCATACAGCCCTCTCCTACGAGCAGTACTTC CASSQTGHTALSYEQYF
TRBD1 TRBJ1-2 TRBV6-2/TRBV6-3 . TGTGCCAGCAGAGACGGACAGGTTTCTAACTATGGCTACACCTTC CASRDGQVSNYGYTF
. TRBJ2-3 TRBV12-5 few TGTGCTAGTGCCATAGAGATTAGCACAGATACGCAGTATTTT CASAIEISTDTQYF
TRBD2 TRBJ2-3 TRBV6-2/TRBV6-3 . TGTGCCAGCAGTCCCAACGGGGGAGGGGTAACAGATACGCAGTATTTT CASSPNGGGVTDTQYF
. TRBJ1-1 TRBV18 many TGTGCCAGCTCACCACGTGGCCTGAACACTGAAGCTTTCTTT CASSPRGLNTEAFF
TRBD1 TRBJ1-2 TRBV20-1 . TGCAGTGCTAGAGTCCGGGACAGGCTCTTTCTAAATAACTATGGCTACACCTTC CSARVRDRLFLNNYGYTF
. TRBJ2-1 TRBV10-3 . TGTGCCATCAGTGAGTCGGGGGTTGTAACGGAGAACAATGAGCAGTTCTTC CAISESGVVTENNEQFF
. TRBJ2-3 TRBV27 . TGTGCCAGCAGTTTATCTGCGGGAGATACGCAGTATTTT CASSLSAGDTQYF
. TRBJ2-7 TRBV10-2 few TGCGCCAGCAGTGAGTCTGGCAGGGACGGGGCCTACGAGCAGTACTTC CASSESGRDGAYEQYF
. TRBJ2-7 TRBV10-3 . TGTGCCATCGGTGAGTTCGGGGCGGCGGTACGGACTAATGAGCAGTACTTC CAIGEFGAAVRTNEQYF
. TRBJ1-3 TRBV7-2 once TGTGCCAGCAGTTATGACACGGGTTACTCTGGAAACACCATATATTTT CASSYDTGYSGNTIYF
. TRBJ2-7 TRBV14 . TGTGCCAGCAGCCAACAGGGTCATTCCTACAATGAGCAGTACTTC CASSQQGHSYNEQYF
. TRBJ2-3 TRBV5-1 . TGCGCCAGCAGCTCCCAGCCTAGGGGGTCGACAGATGCGCAGTATTTT CASSSQPRGSTDAQYF
TRBD2 TRBJ2-7 TRBV2 few TGTGCCAGCAGCTTTGGACTAGCGACGGTTGAGCAGTACTTC CASSFGLATVEQYF
. TRBJ1-4 TRBV7-3 . TGTGCCAGCAGTTTAAATGGGGGGAAGGATGAAAAACTGTTTTTT CASSLNGGKDEKLFF
. TRBJ2-4 TRBV27 . TGTGCCGGCTCACCTCCCAAAAACATTCAGTACTTC CAGSPPKNIQYF
TRBD1 TRBJ1-2 TRBV2 . TGTGCCAGCAGTGAAGAGGGACAGGGGGCAGAAGGCTACACCTTC CASSEEGQGAEGYTF
. TRBJ2-5 TRBV27 few TGTGCCAGCAGTCCATGGACAACCCAAGAGACCCAGTACTTC CASSPWTTQETQYF